These 27 T cell receptor beta chains originate from one sample sequenced in a study of PD-L1 blockade in urothelial cancer. Assay: immunoSEQ multiplex PCR; the TCRdb copy retains only in-frame clones and omits some. Among 85,000 to 130,000 clones listed, about 90% were seen once. The sample was PBMCs, taken around atezolizumab (anti-PD-L1) treatment. These receptors were collected from a woman aged 80 or over with urothelial cancer.

The chain combines TRBV11-2 with TRBJ2-3, with 12 bases lining up with TRBD2. After removal of 1 base from V and 4 bases from J, the junction contained 0 bases not matched to a gene. The germline gives CDR1 SGHAT, CDR2 FQNNGV. The CDR3 has 15 residues. The CDR3 protein is CASSLGLAGADTQYF. In DNA, the CDR3 is TGTGCCAGCAGCTTAGGACTAGCGGGAGCAGATACGCAGTATTTT.

This chain joins TRBV6-1 and TRBJ2-1, with 8 bases lining up with TRBD2. This CDR3 spans 15 amino acids. Unmatched junction bases numbered 6, after V lost 1 base and J lost 7 bases. Germline CDR1 MNHNS, CDR2 SASEGT. The CDR3 DNA reads as TGTGCCAGCAGTGAAGGTAGCGGGAACGGTAATGAGCAGTTCTTC. It specifies CASSEGSGNGNEQFF.

The V gene is TRBV6-5, the J gene TRBJ1-2; D not certain. Germline lookup yields CDR1 MNHEY and CDR2 SVGAGI. The V gene lost 5 bases and the J gene lost 2 bases, with 12 bases spanning the gap. CDR3 length: 14 amino acids. The DNA of the CDR3 is TGTGCCAGCAGTCCGGGTGGCCCAAACTATGGCTACACCTTC. It codes for CASSPGGPNYGYTF.

This chain joins TRBV7-2 and TRBJ2-7; no reliable D call. The CDR3 sequence is 13 residues long. Trimming removed 5 bases at V and 6 bases at J, with 14 bases between. Per germline, CDR1 SGHTA and CDR2 FQGNSA. CDR3 residues: CASSQQWVGEQYF. Here the CDR3 DNA reads TGTGCCAGCAGCCAACAGTGGGTTGGCGAGCAGTACTTC.

This chain uses TRBV18 with TRBJ2-5, with 9 bases matching TRBD2. V shed 2 bases and J 5 bases; nucleotides not matched to a gene: 15. Looked up from germline, CDR1 is KGHSH and CDR2 is LQKENI. The CDR3 extends over 18 amino acids. CDR3 in amino acids: CASSPTFRLAGLRETQYF. The DNA of the CDR3 is TGTGCCAGCTCACCAACATTCCGGCTAGCGGGATTGAGGGAGACCCAGTACTTC.

The genes are TRBV19 and TRBJ2-2; D might be TRBD1 (6 bases). Trimming removed 6 bases from V and 8 bases from J, with 13 bases in between. This CDR3 has 13 residues. Germline CDR1 LNHDA, CDR2 SQIVND (reference sequence). The CDR3 coding sequence is TGTGCCAGTAGAGACAGGCAAAGTGGGGAGCTGTTTTTT. Its protein is CASRDRQSGELFF.

The chain links TRBV5-1 to TRBJ2-3, with TRBD2 identical over 7 bases. The germline V gene has CDR1 SGHRS and CDR2 YFSETQ. V was clipped by 4 bases and J by 4 bases; unmatched bases: 6. The CDR3 loop spans 14 amino acids. The DNA for the CDR3 is TGCGCCAGCAGCATTAGCGGGTTAGCAGATACGCAGTATTTT. This sequence encodes CASSISGLADTQYF.

V is TRBV4-1 and J is TRBJ2-3; no reliable D call. Germline CDR1 MGHRA, CDR2 YSYEKL. V was clipped by 0 bases and J by 6 bases, with 13 bases between them. The CDR3 totals 15 residues. CDR3 bases: TGCGCCAGCAGCCAAGATCGCGGCCCGTGGGATACGCAGTATTTT. Translating it yields CASSQDRGPWDTQYF.

This chain links TRBV28 with TRBJ2-2; no reliable D call. The V end lost 1 base, the J end lost 7 bases, and 4 bases lay between the germline ends. The length of the CDR3 is 12 residues. The germline V gene encodes CDR1 MDHEN and CDR2 SYDVKM. CDR3 amino acids: CASSLSLGELFF. CDR3 DNA: TGTGCCAGCAGTTTATCTCTCGGGGAGCTGTTTTTT. Full variable domain (remainder filled in from reference TRBV28 and TRBJ2-2): DVKVTQSSRYLVKRTGEKVFLECVQDMDHENMFWYRQDPGLGLRLIYFSYDVKMKEKGDIPEGYSVSREKKERFSLILESASTNQTSMYLCASSLSLGELFFGEGSRLTVL.

The CDR3 here is CASSLGLAGYEQYF. The CDR3 DNA follows: TGTGCCAGCAGTTTGGGACTAGCGGGGTACGAGCAGTACTTC. The chain combines TRBV6-5 with TRBJ2-7, with TRBD2 matching over 13 bases. From germline, CDR1 is MNHEY and CDR2 SVGAGI. Trimming at V came to 4 bases and at J to 4 bases, leaving 1 base not matched to a gene. CDR3 length equals 14 residues.

The rearrangement links TRBV5-6 to TRBJ2-1; tentatively, D is TRBD1 (6 bases). The germline V gene has CDR1 SGHDT and CDR2 YYEEEE. V gave up 4 bases and J gave up 3 bases, with 14 bases separating them. The CDR3 is 15 residues long. The CDR3, as DNA: TGTGCCAGCAGCCTCCGGGACATCGTCTACAATGAGCAGTTCTTC. As protein: CASSLRDIVYNEQFF.

The chain joins TRBV5-1 to TRBJ1-5; D gene uncertain. The germline CDR1 and CDR2 sequences are SGHRS and YFSETQ. The ends were cut back, 5 bases at V and 8 bases at J, with 14 bases in the middle. The CDR3 covers 13 residues. The DNA for the CDR3 is TGCGCCAGCAGTCGTTCCCCTTCGGAGCCCCAGCATTTT. Translation gives CASSRSPSEPQHF.

V usage is TRBV6-1 and J usage is TRBJ2-1, with D possibly being TRBD1 (7 bases). This CDR3 is built from 15 residues. V was shortened by 5 bases and J by 0 bases, with 11 bases between the two germline ends. The V gene's germline CDR1 is MNHNS and CDR2 SASEGT. CDR3 nucleotides: TGTGCCAGCAGTTCAGGGGGGAACTCCTACAATGAGCAGTTCTTC. Encoded protein: CASSSGGNSYNEQFF.

The rearrangement uses TRBV11-1 and TRBJ2-6; D gene uncertain. V lost 5 bases and J 5 bases, leaving 22 bases between the germline ends. This CDR3 is 18 amino acids long. Looked up from germline, CDR1 is SGHAT and CDR2 is FQDESV (reference sequence). The CDR3 bases are TGTGCCAGCAGCCTAAGCGTGGCCTCTCCATTCTGGGCCAACGTCCTGACTTTC. It codes for CASSLSVASPFWANVLTF. Variable domain in full (rest from reference TRBV11-1 and TRBJ2-6): EAEVAQSPRYKITEKSQAVAFWCDPISGHATLYWYRQILGQGPELLVQFQDESVVDDSQLPKDRFSAERLKGVDSTLKIQPAELGDSAMYLCASSLSVASPFWANVLTFGAGSRLTVL.

The gene calls are TRBV18 and TRBJ2-1; 7 nucleotides match TRBD1. Trimming at V came to 1 base and at J to 0 bases, leaving 3 bases not matched to a gene. CDR1 is KGHSH and CDR2 is LQKENI in the germline V gene. This CDR3 contains 16 residues. In DNA, the CDR3 is TGTGCCAGCTCACCACGGGGACAGCTCTCCTACAATGAGCAGTTCTTC. Protein product: CASSPRGQLSYNEQFF.

This chain connects TRBV23-1 to TRBJ2-1; 7 bases fit TRBD1. TRBV23-1 is given ORF status, its function remaining uncertain. The CDR3 spans 17 residues. V was pared by 1 base and J by 2 bases, with 8 bases of the junction left unmatched. DNA for the CDR3: TGCGCCAGCAGTCAATATGTCGACAGGGCGGCCTACAATGAGCAGTTCTTC. Translated, it gives CASSQYVDRAAYNEQFF.

This sequence joins TRBV29-1 and TRBJ2-7; possible D gene TRBD1, 6 bases. The germline V gene has CDR1 SQVTM and CDR2 ANQGSEA. The CDR3 has 13 residues. The germline V and J ends were trimmed by 4 bases and 0 bases, with 10 bases remaining between them. This chain's CDR3 is CSVVDSYSYEQYF. The CDR3 DNA sequence: TGCAGCGTTGTGGACAGCTACTCCTACGAGCAGTACTTC.

The chain combines TRBV9 with TRBJ2-1; 11 nucleotides agree with TRBD2. Per germline, CDR1 SGDLS and CDR2 YYNGEE. The length of the CDR3 is 16 residues. V shed 3 bases, J shed 4 bases, and the junction held 6 bases outside the gene matches. The CDR3 here is CASSGGGTSGYNEQFF. The CDR3 region has the DNA TGTGCCAGCAGCGGGGGTGGGACTAGCGGATACAATGAGCAGTTCTTC.

This clone showed up just once. In DNA, the CDR3 is TGTGCCAGCAGCCCTCAGGGGAACGGGGCCAACGTCCTGACTTTC. This sequence encodes CASSPQGNGANVLTF. This rearrangement joins TRBV6-5 to TRBJ2-6; D possibly corresponds to TRBD1 (6 bases). This CDR3 is built from 15 residues. Trimming shortened V by 6 bases and J by 4 bases, and 13 bases separated the two germline ends. The germline V gene encodes CDR1 MNHEY and CDR2 SVGAGI.

The genes are TRBV5-1 and TRBJ1-1, with D possibly matching TRBD1 (5 bases). The germline V gene has CDR1 SGHRS and CDR2 YFSETQ. Trimming took off 3 bases at V and 6 bases at J, with 18 bases between the two ends. CDR3 length equals 15 residues. CDR3 coding DNA: TGCGCCAGCAGCTCGAACCGACAGATTGTGCCTGAAGCTTTCTTT. It translates to CASSSNRQIVPEAFF. The variable domain in full, completed from reference TRBV5-1 and TRBJ1-1, reads KAGVTQTPRYLIKTRGQQVTLSCSPISGHRSVSWYQQTPGQGLQFLFEYFSETQRNKGNFPGRFSGRQFSNSRSEMNVSTLELGDSALYLCASSSNRQIVPEAFFGQGTRLTVV.

This clone was counted a single time. The chain uses TRBV5-1 and TRBJ1-2, with D perhaps TRBD1 (5 bases). There are 15 residues in the CDR3. Germline V gives CDR1 SGHRS, CDR2 YFSETQ. The V end was cut by 0 bases, the J end by 4 bases, with 13 bases between. For the CDR3, the DNA is TGCGCCAGCAGCTTGGCCGGTAACGGGGGCTATGGCTACACCTTC. This gives the protein CASSLAGNGGYGYTF.

This sequence joins TRBV5-6 and TRBJ2-1; TRBD2 matches 13 bases. Germline V lookup: CDR1 SGHDT, CDR2 YYEEEE. Trimming removed 1 base from V and 2 bases from J; junction bases left unmatched: 6. The CDR3 has 18 residues. This CDR3 is CASSLWRTSGSPYNEQFF. For the CDR3, the DNA is TGTGCCAGCAGCTTGTGGCGGACTAGCGGGAGCCCCTACAATGAGCAGTTCTTC.

CDR3 sequence: CASSSPGQSYGYTF. CDR3 bases: TGTGCCAGCAGTTCTCCAGGCCAGAGCTATGGCTACACCTTC. This chain joins TRBV6-5 and TRBJ1-2; D not certain. CDR1 MNHEY and CDR2 SVGAGI come from the germline V gene. The CDR3 totals 14 residues. Trimming shortened V by 4 bases and J by 4 bases, and 13 bases separated the two germline ends.

This chain connects TRBV10-3 to TRBJ1-2; D gene uncertain. The CDR3 sequence is 13 residues long. CDR1 and CDR2 (germline): ENHRY, SYGVKD. Trimming removed 2 bases at V and 8 bases at J, with 12 bases between. CDR3 region: CAISEHAGEGYTF. The CDR3 nucleotides read TGTGCCATCAGTGAGCACGCTGGTGAGGGCTACACCTTC.

The rearrangement uses TRBV28 and TRBJ1-1, with TRBD1 identical over 8 bases. Germline CDR1 MDHEN, CDR2 SYDVKM. The CDR3 contains 15 residues. V was pared by 2 bases and J by 4 bases, with 6 bases of the junction left unmatched. CDR3 in amino acids: CASSLLYRGGTEAFF. As DNA, the CDR3 is TGTGCCAGCAGTTTACTTTACAGGGGGGGCACTGAAGCTTTCTTT.

The V and J genes are TRBV14 and TRBJ2-3, with TRBD2 identical over 8 bases. This CDR3 comprises 15 residues. The germline CDR1 and CDR2 sequences are SGHDN and FVKESK. V lost 5 bases, J lost 3 bases, and 7 bases stayed unmatched. The CDR3: CASSVGLGATDTQYF. As DNA, the CDR3 is TGTGCCAGCAGCGTGGGACTAGGGGCGACAGATACGCAGTATTTT.

The chain is built from TRBV28 and TRBJ2-1; tentative D call: TRBD2 (6 bases). CDR1 is MDHEN, CDR2 SYDVKM, per germline. The CDR3 consists of 11 residues. V was clipped by 10 bases and J by 10 bases, with 14 bases between them. This CDR3 is CATDRGSEQFF. Written as DNA, the CDR3 is TGTGCCACCGACCGGGGGTCCGAGCAGTTCTTC.